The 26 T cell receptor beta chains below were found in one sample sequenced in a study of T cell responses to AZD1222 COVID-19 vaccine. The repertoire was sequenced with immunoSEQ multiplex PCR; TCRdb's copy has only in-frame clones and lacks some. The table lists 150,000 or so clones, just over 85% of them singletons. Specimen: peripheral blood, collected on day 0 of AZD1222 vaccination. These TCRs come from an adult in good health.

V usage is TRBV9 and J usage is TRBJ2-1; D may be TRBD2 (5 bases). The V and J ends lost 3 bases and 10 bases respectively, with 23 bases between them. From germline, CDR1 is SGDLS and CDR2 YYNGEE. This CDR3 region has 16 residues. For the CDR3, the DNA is TGTGCCAGCAGCGGAGTTCCGGGGTCCGGTGTATGGGAGCAGTTCTTC. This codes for CASSGVPGSGVWEQFF.

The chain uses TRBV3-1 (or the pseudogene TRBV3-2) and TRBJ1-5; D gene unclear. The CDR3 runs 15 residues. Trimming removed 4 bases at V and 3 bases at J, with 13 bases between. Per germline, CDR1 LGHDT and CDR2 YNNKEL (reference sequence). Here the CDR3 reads CASSRLMGNNQPQHF. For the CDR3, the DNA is TGTGCCAGCAGCCGACTAATGGGAAACAATCAGCCCCAGCATTTT.

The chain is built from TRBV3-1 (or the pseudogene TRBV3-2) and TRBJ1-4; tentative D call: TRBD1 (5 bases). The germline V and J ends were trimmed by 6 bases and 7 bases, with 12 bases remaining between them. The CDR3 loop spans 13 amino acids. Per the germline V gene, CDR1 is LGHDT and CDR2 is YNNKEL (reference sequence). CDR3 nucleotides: TGTGCCAGCAGAGACAGTGTCGGTGAAAAACTGTTTTTT. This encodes CASRDSVGEKLFF.

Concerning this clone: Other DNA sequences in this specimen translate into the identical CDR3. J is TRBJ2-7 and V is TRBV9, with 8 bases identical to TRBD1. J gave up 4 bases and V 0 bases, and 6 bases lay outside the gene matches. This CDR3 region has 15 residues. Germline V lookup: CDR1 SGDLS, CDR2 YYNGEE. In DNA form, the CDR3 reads TGTGCCAGCAGCGTAGCGGCAGGGGGCATTTACGAGCAGTACTTC. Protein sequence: CASSVAAGGIYEQYF. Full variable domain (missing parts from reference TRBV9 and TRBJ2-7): DSGVTQTPKHLITATGQRVTLRCSPRSGDLSVYWYQQSLDQGLQFLIQYYNGEERAKGNILERFSAQQFPDLHSELNLSSLELGDSALYFCASSVAAGGIYEQYFGPGTRLTVT.

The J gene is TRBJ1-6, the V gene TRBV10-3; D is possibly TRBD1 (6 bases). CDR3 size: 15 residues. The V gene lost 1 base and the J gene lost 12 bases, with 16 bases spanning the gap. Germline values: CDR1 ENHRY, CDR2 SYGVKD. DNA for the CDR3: TGTGCCATCAGTGAGTATAAGGGGGACTGGGAACCCCTCCACTTT. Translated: CAISEYKGDWEPLHF.

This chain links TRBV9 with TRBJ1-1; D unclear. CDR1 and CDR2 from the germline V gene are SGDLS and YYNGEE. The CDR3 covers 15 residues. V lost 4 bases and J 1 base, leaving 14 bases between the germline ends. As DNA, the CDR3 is TGTGCCAGCAGCTACCGGGAGGCAGGGAACACTGAAGCTTTCTTT. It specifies CASSYREAGNTEAFF.

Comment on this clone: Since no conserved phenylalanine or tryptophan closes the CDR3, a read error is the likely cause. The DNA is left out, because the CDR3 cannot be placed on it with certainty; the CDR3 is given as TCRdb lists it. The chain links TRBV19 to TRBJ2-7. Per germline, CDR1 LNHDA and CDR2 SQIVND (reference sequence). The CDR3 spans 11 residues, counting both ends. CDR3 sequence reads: CASNLAQPVRR.

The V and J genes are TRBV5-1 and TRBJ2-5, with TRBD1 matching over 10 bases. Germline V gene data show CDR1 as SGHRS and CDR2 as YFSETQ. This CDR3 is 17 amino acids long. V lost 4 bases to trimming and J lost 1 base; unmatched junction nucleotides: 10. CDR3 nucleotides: TGCGCCAGCAGCCCCCCGGGACAGGGGCTATTCCAAGAGACCCAGTACTTC. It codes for CASSPPGQGLFQETQYF.

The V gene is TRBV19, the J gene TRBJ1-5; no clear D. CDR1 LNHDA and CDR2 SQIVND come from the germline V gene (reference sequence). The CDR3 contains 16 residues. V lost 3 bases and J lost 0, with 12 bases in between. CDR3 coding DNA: TGTGCCAGTAGTATTGGGGTGGTATATAGCAATCAGCCCCAGCATTTT. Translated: CASSIGVVYSNQPQHF. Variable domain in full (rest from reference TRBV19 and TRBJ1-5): DGGITQSPKYLFRKEGQNVTLSCEQNLNHDAMYWYRQDPGQGLRLIYYSQIVNDFQKGDIAEGYSVSREKKESFPLTVTSAQKNPTAFYLCASSIGVVYSNQPQHFGDGTRLSIL.

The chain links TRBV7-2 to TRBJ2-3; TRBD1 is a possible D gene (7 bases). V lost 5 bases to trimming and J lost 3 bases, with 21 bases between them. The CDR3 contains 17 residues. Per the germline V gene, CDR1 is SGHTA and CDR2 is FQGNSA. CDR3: CASSPQGGRGSTDTQYF. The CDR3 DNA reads TGTGCCAGCAGCCCCCAGGGGGGCAGGGGGTCAACAGATACGCAGTATTTT.

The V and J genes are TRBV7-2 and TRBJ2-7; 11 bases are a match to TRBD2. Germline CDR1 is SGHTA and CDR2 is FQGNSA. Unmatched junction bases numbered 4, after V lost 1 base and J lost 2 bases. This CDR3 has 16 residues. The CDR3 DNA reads TGTGCCAGCAGCTTAGTTCTTAGCGGGGGGGCCTACGAGCAGTACTTC. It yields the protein CASSLVLSGGAYEQYF.

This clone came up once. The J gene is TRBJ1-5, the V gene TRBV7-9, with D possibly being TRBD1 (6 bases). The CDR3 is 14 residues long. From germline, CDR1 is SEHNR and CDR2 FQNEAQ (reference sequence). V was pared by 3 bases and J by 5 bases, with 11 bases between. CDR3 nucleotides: TGTGCCAGCAGCTTGGACAGAGCCGATCAGCCCCAGCATTTT. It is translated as CASSLDRADQPQHF.

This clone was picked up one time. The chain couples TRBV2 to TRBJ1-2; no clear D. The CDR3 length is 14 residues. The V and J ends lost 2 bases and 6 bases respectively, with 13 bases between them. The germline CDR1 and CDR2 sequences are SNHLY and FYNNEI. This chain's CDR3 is CASSEFATNDGYTF. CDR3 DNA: TGTGCCAGCAGTGAATTCGCGACGAACGATGGCTACACCTTC.

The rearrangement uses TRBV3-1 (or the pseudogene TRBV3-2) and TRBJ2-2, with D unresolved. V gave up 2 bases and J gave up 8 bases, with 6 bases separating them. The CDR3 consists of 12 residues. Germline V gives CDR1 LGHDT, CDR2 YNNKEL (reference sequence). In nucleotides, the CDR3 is TGTGCCAGCAGCCAACTGACAGGGGAGCTGTTTTTT. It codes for CASSQLTGELFF.

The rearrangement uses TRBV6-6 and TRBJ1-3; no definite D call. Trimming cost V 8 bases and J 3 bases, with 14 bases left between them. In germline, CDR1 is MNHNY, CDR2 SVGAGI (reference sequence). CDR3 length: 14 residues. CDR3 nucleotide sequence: TGTGCCAGCCTGACAAGCGGGGTTGGAAACACCATATATTTT. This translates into CASLTSGVGNTIYF.

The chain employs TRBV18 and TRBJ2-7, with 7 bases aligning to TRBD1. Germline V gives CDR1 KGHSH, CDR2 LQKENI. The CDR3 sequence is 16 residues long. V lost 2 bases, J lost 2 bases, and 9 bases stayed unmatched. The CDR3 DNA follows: TGTGCCAGCTCACCAAAGAGGGACAGCGCAACCTACGAGCAGTACTTC. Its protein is CASSPKRDSATYEQYF.

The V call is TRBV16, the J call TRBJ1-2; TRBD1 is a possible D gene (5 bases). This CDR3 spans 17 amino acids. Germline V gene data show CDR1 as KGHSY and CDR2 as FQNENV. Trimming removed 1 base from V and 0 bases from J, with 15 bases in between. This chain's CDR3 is CASSQFWGTGPNYGYTF. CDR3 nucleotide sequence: TGTGCCAGCAGCCAATTCTGGGGAACAGGACCTAACTATGGCTACACCTTC.

The CDR3 spells CASSQSNTEAFF. CDR3 bases: TGTGCCAGCAGCCAATCAAACACTGAAGCTTTCTTT. This chain connects TRBV3-1 (or the pseudogene TRBV3-2) to TRBJ1-1, with D uncertain. The CDR3 totals 12 residues. Germline-derived CDR1 and CDR2 are LGHDT and YNNKEL (reference sequence). Between the trimmed V and J ends, which lost 2 bases and 2 bases, there was a span of 3 bases.

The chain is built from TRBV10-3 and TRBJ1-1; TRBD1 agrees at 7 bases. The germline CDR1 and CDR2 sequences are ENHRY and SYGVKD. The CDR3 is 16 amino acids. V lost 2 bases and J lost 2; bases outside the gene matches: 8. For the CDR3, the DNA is TGTGCCATCAGTGAGCCTCTAGGGACAGCCAACACTGAAGCTTTCTTT. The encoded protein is CAISEPLGTANTEAFF.

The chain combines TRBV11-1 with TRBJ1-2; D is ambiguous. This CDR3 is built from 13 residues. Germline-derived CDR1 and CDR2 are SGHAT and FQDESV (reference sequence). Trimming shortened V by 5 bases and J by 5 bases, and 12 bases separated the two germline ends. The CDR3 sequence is CASSLSFLYGYTF. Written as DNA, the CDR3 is TGTGCCAGCAGCCTCTCCTTTCTTTATGGCTACACCTTC. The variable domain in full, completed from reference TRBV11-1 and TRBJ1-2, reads EAEVAQSPRYKITEKSQAVAFWCDPISGHATLYWYRQILGQGPELLVQFQDESVVDDSQLPKDRFSAERLKGVDSTLKIQPAELGDSAMYLCASSLSFLYGYTFGSGTRLTVV.

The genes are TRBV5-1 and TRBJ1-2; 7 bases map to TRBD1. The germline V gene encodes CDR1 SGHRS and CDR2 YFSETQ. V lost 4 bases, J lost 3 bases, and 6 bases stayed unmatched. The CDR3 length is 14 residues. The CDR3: CASSPRTGDYGYTF. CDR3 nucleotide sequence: TGCGCCAGCAGCCCCCGTACAGGGGACTATGGCTACACCTTC.

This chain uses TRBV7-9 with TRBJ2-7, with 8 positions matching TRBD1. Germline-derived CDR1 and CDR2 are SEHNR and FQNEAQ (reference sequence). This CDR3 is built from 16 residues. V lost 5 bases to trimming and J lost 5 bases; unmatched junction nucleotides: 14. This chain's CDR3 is CASSRGQGTGSDEQYF. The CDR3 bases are TGTGCCAGCAGCCGTGGACAGGGAACAGGATCGGACGAGCAGTACTTC.

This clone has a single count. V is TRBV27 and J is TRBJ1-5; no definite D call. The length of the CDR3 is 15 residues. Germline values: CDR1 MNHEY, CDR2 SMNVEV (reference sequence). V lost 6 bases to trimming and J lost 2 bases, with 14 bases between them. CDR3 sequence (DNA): TGTGCCAGCAGCTTACGACCAGAGGGCAATCAGCCCCAGCATTTT. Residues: CASSLRPEGNQPQHF.

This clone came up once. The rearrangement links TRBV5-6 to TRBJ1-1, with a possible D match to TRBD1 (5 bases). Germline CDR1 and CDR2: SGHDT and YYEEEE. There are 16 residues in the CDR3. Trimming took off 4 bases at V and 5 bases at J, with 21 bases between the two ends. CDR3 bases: TGTGCCAGCAGCCCGGGTGGGGCATTGGGGGAAACTGAAGCTTTCTTT. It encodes CASSPGGALGETEAFF.

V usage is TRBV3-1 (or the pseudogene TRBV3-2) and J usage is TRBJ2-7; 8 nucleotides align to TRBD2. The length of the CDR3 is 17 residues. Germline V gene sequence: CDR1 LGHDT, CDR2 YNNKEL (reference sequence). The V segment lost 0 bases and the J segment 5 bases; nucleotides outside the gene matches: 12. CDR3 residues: CASSQEFGGLEVNEQYF. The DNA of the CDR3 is TGTGCCAGCAGCCAAGAATTCGGGGGACTAGAGGTGAACGAGCAGTACTTC.

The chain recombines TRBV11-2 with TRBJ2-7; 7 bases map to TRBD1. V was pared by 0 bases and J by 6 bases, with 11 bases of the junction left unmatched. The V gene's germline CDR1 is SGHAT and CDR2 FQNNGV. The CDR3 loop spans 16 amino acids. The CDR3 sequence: CASSLDVRTGPLEQYF. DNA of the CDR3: TGTGCCAGCAGCTTAGATGTTCGGACAGGACCCCTCGAGCAGTACTTC.